The text below deals with one T cell receptor (beta chain). No antigen is known for it. V was shortened by 9 bases and J by 7 bases, with 22 bases between the two germline ends. CDR1 SNHLY and CDR2 FYNNEI come from the germline V gene. This CDR3 comprises 14 residues. The data originate from a study of cytomegalovirus exposure and HLA in healthy donors. Unrecorded immune exposures were likely, despite nominal health at sampling. General observations from the study: HLA allele associations emerged for around 16,000 TCR beta sequences in a later analysis, at 0.05 false discovery rate.

It was with 60 Vbeta and 13 Jbeta primers that the PCR ran. How the authors handled the data: Around 11 million shared chains were among around 80 million unique TCR beta chains counted in a later analysis. Some clones are missing from TCRdb's copy, which holds only in-frame ones; the method was immunoSEQ multiplex PCR. V and J calls and clone size come straight from that table; D and trimming were deduced from the DNA. Of over 200,000 clones in the sample, roughly 70% were seen once. The rearrangement links TRBV2 to TRBJ2-7; a weak D match, TRBD2 (7 bases). This TCR was sampled from a woman aged 30 to 39 in good health and CMV-seronegative. The source material was PBMCs. The CDR3 spells CARRTAGGSKEQYF. DNA of the CDR3: TGTGCCAGACGGACAGCGGGCGGGAGTAAAGAGCAGTACTTC. Drawing the rest from reference TRBV2 and TRBJ2-7, the complete variable domain is EPEVTQTPSHQVTQMGQEVILRCVPISNHLYFYWYRQILGQKVEFLVSFYNNEISEKSEIFDDQFSVERPDGSNFTLKIRSTKLEDSAMYFCARRTAGGSKEQYFGPGTRLTVT.